This T cell receptor (beta chain) was found in a study of cytotoxic CD8 clonotypes in ibrutinib-treated CLL. Study-wide background: The sample average was about 260,000 productive templates and roughly 94,000 productive rearrangements. The study's findings and limits: Clonality increased at ibrutinib response, then returned toward baseline at progression.

Clones were sequenced by immunoSEQ multiplex PCR, and TCRdb holds only the in-frame ones, with some missing. The data contain hundreds of thousands of clones, over 55% of them seen just once; the ten biggest clones take up under 8%. In the case of this clone: Its antigen remains unidentified.

The input for sequencing was PBMCs, taken after 36 months of ibrutinib treatment. The source is a human donor with chronic lymphocytic leukemia.

CDR3 loop: CASSLGRFGQIGEKLFF. The CDR3 nucleotides are TGTGCCAGCAGCTTAGGTAGATTCGGACAGATTGGTGAAAAACTGTTTTTT. The genes are TRBV7-8 and TRBJ1-4, with D perhaps matching TRBD1 (6 bases). Germline CDR1 is SGHVS and CDR2 is FQNEAQ. This CDR3 comprises 17 residues. V was pared by 1 base and J by 7 bases, with 19 bases between.